This T cell receptor beta chain originates from a study of cytomegalovirus exposure and HLA in healthy donors. Overall study context: From HLA-typed donors, an early data release held about 85 million unique TCRs. Study-level points and caveats: Compared with the roughly 700-donor mean, an Asian-associated ancestry cluster reportedly had fewer N-insertions, according to a later analysis. Prediction of most subjects' HLA-A and HLA-B alleles by TCR beta sequences was reportedly accurate. Clonal expansion was found to be greater in HLA-associated TCR beta chains than in equally common others in a later analysis.

The CDR3 consists of 14 residues. The germline V gene encodes CDR1 SGHTA and CDR2 FQGNSA. Trimming shortened V by 0 bases and J by 2 bases, and 8 bases separated the two germline ends. Comments on this clone: What it binds is unknown.

It was with 60 Vbeta and 13 Jbeta primers that the PCR ran. Sequencing was performed with immunoSEQ multiplex PCR; in TCRdb, only in-frame clones are kept and a portion is missing. The profile shows roughly 180,000 clones, 65% to 85% of them singletons. Sequenced sample: PBMCs. The receptor comes from a young woman in good health and CMV-seropositive. The chain combines TRBV7-2 with TRBJ2-7; perhaps TRBD1 as D (6 bases). Written as DNA, the CDR3 is TGTGCCAGCAGCTTAGCGGGACAAACCTACGAGCAGTACTTC. Translated, it gives CASSLAGQTYEQYF.